A selection of T cell receptor beta chains follows, all from one sample in a study of blood T cell repertoires in COVID-19. TCRdb's table, derived via immunoSEQ multiplex PCR, lists solely in-frame clones and lacks some. The sample lists about 250,000 clones; approximately 80% were seen once. The sequenced material came from peripheral blood. Receptors originate from an elderly man with acute or convalescent COVID-19. Both conserved end residues are part of each CDR3. The D gene is left open where the match is weak. The size of a clone is reported for some rows only, either as once, few or many, or as a class for expanded clones.

cdr3_length: 14; d_call: TRBD1; v_call: TRBV5-1; j_call: TRBJ2-7; clone_size: .; cdr3_aa: CASSFLQGSHEQYF; cdr3_nt: TGCGCCAGCAGCTTCTTACAGGGGTCCCACGAGCAGTACTTC
cdr3_length: 16; d_call: TRBD1; v_call: TRBV5-1; j_call: TRBJ1-3; clone_size: .; cdr3_aa: CASSLGTGYTGNTIYF; cdr3_nt: TGCGCCAGCAGCTTGGGGACAGGGTACACTGGAAACACCATATATTTT
cdr3_length: 16; d_call: .; v_call: TRBV5-5; j_call: TRBJ2-7; clone_size: .; cdr3_aa: CASSLGAGTPSYEQYF; cdr3_nt: TGTGCCAGCAGCTTAGGTGCGGGGACCCCTTCCTACGAGCAGTACTTC
cdr3_length: 18; d_call: TRBD1; v_call: TRBV5-8; j_call: TRBJ1-5; clone_size: .; cdr3_aa: CASSSGTGVLPSNQPQHF; cdr3_nt: TGTGCCAGCAGCTCAGGGACAGGGGTTCTCCCTAGCAATCAGCCCCAGCATTTT
cdr3_length: 19; d_call: TRBD2; v_call: TRBV5-1; j_call: TRBJ2-3; clone_size: .; cdr3_aa: CASSSTGAGGRRSTDTQYF; cdr3_nt: TGCGCCAGCAGCTCCACGGGGGCGGGAGGGCGGCGGAGCACAGATACGCAGTATTTT
cdr3_length: 15; d_call: .; v_call: TRBV6-2/TRBV6-3; j_call: TRBJ1-5; clone_size: many; cdr3_aa: CASSYSTSGNQPQHF; cdr3_nt: TGTGCCAGCAGTTACTCGACTTCAGGGAATCAGCCCCAGCATTTT
cdr3_length: 14; d_call: .; v_call: TRBV6-5; j_call: TRBJ1-3; clone_size: .; cdr3_aa: CASSNGITGNTIYF; cdr3_nt: TGTGCCAGCAGTAACGGGATAACTGGAAACACCATATATTTT
cdr3_length: 16; d_call: TRBD1; v_call: TRBV4-1; j_call: TRBJ2-7; clone_size: .; cdr3_aa: CASSPGRDRIVYEQYF; cdr3_nt: TGCGCCAGCAGCCCCGGCCGGGACAGGATAGTCTACGAGCAGTACTTC
cdr3_length: 18; d_call: TRBD1; v_call: TRBV2; j_call: TRBJ1-5; clone_size: .; cdr3_aa: CASKIAGGFSSSNQPQHF; cdr3_nt: TGTGCCAGCAAAATCGCAGGGGGTTTTTCCAGTAGCAATCAGCCCCAGCATTTT
cdr3_length: 17; d_call: TRBD1; v_call: TRBV11-2; j_call: TRBJ2-7; clone_size: .; cdr3_aa: CASSSHGRTGYPYEQYF; cdr3_nt: TGTGCCAGCAGCTCCCACGGCAGGACAGGGTATCCCTACGAGCAGTACTTC
cdr3_length: 13; d_call: .; v_call: TRBV12-3/TRBV12-4; j_call: TRBJ1-1; clone_size: .; cdr3_aa: CASSLGADTEAFF; cdr3_nt: TGTGCCAGCAGTTTAGGAGCCGACACTGAAGCTTTCTTT
cdr3_length: 15; d_call: TRBD1; v_call: TRBV19; j_call: TRBJ2-3; clone_size: .; cdr3_aa: CASRPGQGRADTQYF; cdr3_nt: TGTGCCAGTAGACCGGGACAGGGGAGGGCAGATACGCAGTATTTT
cdr3_length: 15; d_call: TRBD1; v_call: TRBV5-6; j_call: TRBJ2-1; clone_size: .; cdr3_aa: CASRHGQGSYNEQFF; cdr3_nt: TGTGCCAGCAGGCACGGACAGGGGTCCTACAATGAGCAGTTCTTC
cdr3_length: 12; d_call: .; v_call: TRBV12-3/TRBV12-4; j_call: TRBJ2-1; clone_size: .; cdr3_aa: CASSHAPYEQFF; cdr3_nt: TGTGCCAGCAGCCACGCGCCCTATGAGCAGTTCTTC
cdr3_length: 16; d_call: TRBD1; v_call: TRBV10-3; j_call: TRBJ2-6; clone_size: .; cdr3_aa: CAISPGQDSGANVLTF; cdr3_nt: TGTGCCATCAGCCCGGGACAGGACTCTGGGGCCAACGTCCTGACTTTC
cdr3_length: 14; d_call: TRBD1; v_call: TRBV6-5; j_call: TRBJ1-1; clone_size: .; cdr3_aa: CASKGTGGSTEAFF; cdr3_nt: TGTGCCAGCAAAGGGACAGGGGGTAGCACTGAAGCTTTCTTT
cdr3_length: 15; d_call: .; v_call: TRBV7-2; j_call: TRBJ2-7; clone_size: .; cdr3_aa: CASSPRDTLSYEQYF; cdr3_nt: TGTGCCAGCAGCCCCCGGGACACCCTCTCCTACGAGCAGTACTTC
cdr3_length: 14; d_call: TRBD1; v_call: TRBV27; j_call: TRBJ1-4; clone_size: .; cdr3_aa: CASSRGGINEKLFF; cdr3_nt: TGTGCCAGCAGTCGAGGGGGCATTAATGAAAAACTGTTTTTT
cdr3_length: 15; d_call: TRBD1; v_call: TRBV18; j_call: TRBJ2-7; clone_size: .; cdr3_aa: CASSAPGQGFYEQYF; cdr3_nt: TGTGCCAGCTCAGCCCCGGGACAGGGTTTCTACGAGCAGTACTTC
cdr3_length: 16; d_call: .; v_call: TRBV15; j_call: TRBJ2-7; clone_size: once; cdr3_aa: CATSRSPLQMSYEQYF; cdr3_nt: TGTGCCACCAGCAGATCTCCGCTTCAGATGTCCTACGAGCAGTACTTC
cdr3_length: 13; d_call: .; v_call: TRBV3-1/TRBV3-2; j_call: TRBJ2-1; clone_size: .; cdr3_aa: CASSQSTAAGRFF; cdr3_nt: TGTGCCAGCAGCCAATCCACGGCGGCTGGGAGGTTCTTC
cdr3_length: 16; d_call: .; v_call: TRBV30; j_call: TRBJ1-6; clone_size: .; cdr3_aa: CAWTPRRGSYNSPLHF; cdr3_nt: TGTGCCTGGACCCCCAGGAGGGGCTCCTATAATTCACCCCTCCACTTT
cdr3_length: 15; d_call: .; v_call: TRBV11-2; j_call: TRBJ2-3; clone_size: .; cdr3_aa: CASSHRTVSTDTQYF; cdr3_nt: TGTGCCAGCAGCCACCGGACAGTTAGCACAGATACGCAGTATTTT
cdr3_length: 14; d_call: .; v_call: TRBV27; j_call: TRBJ2-5; clone_size: .; cdr3_aa: CAKPPGTAGETQYF; cdr3_nt: TGTGCCAAACCCCCAGGGACTGCGGGAGAGACCCAGTACTTC
cdr3_length: 14; d_call: TRBD1; v_call: TRBV27; j_call: TRBJ1-1; clone_size: .; cdr3_aa: CASSETGLVTEAFF; cdr3_nt: TGTGCCAGCAGCGAGACAGGGCTGGTAACTGAAGCTTTCTTT
cdr3_length: 15; d_call: TRBD1; v_call: TRBV6-2/TRBV6-3; j_call: TRBJ2-7; clone_size: .; cdr3_aa: CASSRPGQGIYEQYF; cdr3_nt: TGTGCCAGCAGTAGACCGGGACAGGGGATCTACGAGCAGTACTTC
cdr3_length: 15; d_call: .; v_call: TRBV6-6; j_call: TRBJ2-7; clone_size: .; cdr3_aa: CASSTSGTGTYEQYF; cdr3_nt: TGTGCCAGCAGTACCTCCGGGACTGGAACCTACGAGCAGTACTTC
cdr3_length: 15; d_call: TRBD1; v_call: TRBV6-6; j_call: TRBJ1-3; clone_size: .; cdr3_aa: CASRSLDRAGNTIYF; cdr3_nt: TGTGCCAGCAGATCACTGGACAGGGCTGGAAACACCATATATTTT
cdr3_length: 16; d_call: TRBD1; v_call: TRBV6-5; j_call: TRBJ1-1; clone_size: .; cdr3_aa: CASSSGLGTGGTEAFF; cdr3_nt: TGTGCCAGCAGTTCGGGGCTAGGGACAGGGGGCACTGAAGCTTTCTTT
cdr3_length: 16; d_call: .; v_call: TRBV6-1; j_call: TRBJ2-5; clone_size: few; cdr3_aa: CASSEPPLGGGETQYF; cdr3_nt: TGTGCCAGCAGTGAGCCCCCTCTCGGGGGAGGAGAGACCCAGTACTTC
cdr3_length: 16; d_call: .; v_call: TRBV5-1; j_call: TRBJ2-1; clone_size: few; cdr3_aa: CASSLSQGSLYNEQFF; cdr3_nt: TGCGCCAGCAGCTTGTCTCAGGGCTCCCTCTACAATGAGCAGTTCTTC
cdr3_length: 16; d_call: TRBD1; v_call: TRBV6-1; j_call: TRBJ2-7; clone_size: .; cdr3_aa: CASSVSGTVPSYEQYF; cdr3_nt: TGTGCCAGCAGTGTTTCCGGGACAGTCCCTTCCTACGAGCAGTACTTC
cdr3_length: 14; d_call: .; v_call: TRBV2; j_call: TRBJ1-4; clone_size: .; cdr3_aa: CASIRRGSNEKLFF; cdr3_nt: TGTGCCAGCATCAGAAGGGGGAGTAATGAAAAACTGTTTTTT
cdr3_length: 15; d_call: TRBD1; v_call: TRBV9; j_call: TRBJ1-3; clone_size: .; cdr3_aa: CASSSRQGSGNTIYF; cdr3_nt: TGTGCCAGCAGCTCGAGACAGGGCTCTGGAAACACCATATATTTT
cdr3_length: 16; d_call: .; v_call: TRBV28; j_call: TRBJ2-3; clone_size: once; cdr3_aa: CASTVGVGVSTDTQYF; cdr3_nt: TGTGCCAGCACTGTAGGGGTAGGGGTTAGCACAGATACGCAGTATTTT
cdr3_length: 16; d_call: .; v_call: TRBV3-1/TRBV3-2; j_call: TRBJ2-5; clone_size: .; cdr3_aa: CASSLGSGFLQETQYF; cdr3_nt: TGTGCCAGCAGCCTTGGAAGCGGGTTCTTACAAGAGACCCAGTACTTC
cdr3_length: 16; d_call: TRBD1; v_call: TRBV5-5; j_call: TRBJ1-5; clone_size: .; cdr3_aa: CASSQSGTGKISTQHF; cdr3_nt: TGTGCCAGCAGCCAATCCGGGACAGGAAAAATCAGTACCCAGCATTTT
cdr3_length: 17; d_call: .; v_call: TRBV2; j_call: TRBJ2-1; clone_size: few; cdr3_aa: CASSTPRRGSSYNEQFF; cdr3_nt: TGTGCCAGCAGTACACCCCGCCGGGGGAGCTCCTACAATGAGCAGTTCTTC
cdr3_length: 16; d_call: TRBD2; v_call: TRBV18; j_call: TRBJ2-1; clone_size: .; cdr3_aa: CASSPFPSGRLDEQFF; cdr3_nt: TGTGCCAGCTCACCCTTCCCTAGCGGGAGGTTGGATGAGCAGTTCTTC
cdr3_length: 16; d_call: TRBD1; v_call: TRBV19; j_call: TRBJ1-1; clone_size: few; cdr3_aa: CASSIWRTGMNTEAFF; cdr3_nt: TGTGCCAGTAGTATTTGGCGGACAGGGATGAACACTGAAGCTTTCTTT
cdr3_length: 14; d_call: TRBD2; v_call: TRBV6-5; j_call: TRBJ2-3; clone_size: .; cdr3_aa: CASRRGGLTDTQYF; cdr3_nt: TGTGCCAGCAGGCGGGGGGGCCTTACAGATACGCAGTATTTT
cdr3_length: 13; d_call: .; v_call: TRBV20-1; j_call: TRBJ1-1; clone_size: .; cdr3_aa: CSASTGGNTEAFF; cdr3_nt: TGCAGTGCTAGTACAGGTGGGAACACTGAAGCTTTCTTT
cdr3_length: 18; d_call: TRBD1; v_call: TRBV5-1; j_call: TRBJ2-7; clone_size: .; cdr3_aa: CASSGTGTGDIISYEQYF; cdr3_nt: TGCGCCAGCAGCGGTACCGGGACAGGCGATATAATATCCTACGAGCAGTACTTC
cdr3_length: 16; d_call: .; v_call: TRBV4-1; j_call: TRBJ2-1; clone_size: .; cdr3_aa: CASSQGRADSDNEQFF; cdr3_nt: TGCGCCAGCAGCCAAGGCAGAGCCGACAGCGACAATGAGCAGTTCTTC
cdr3_length: 15; d_call: .; v_call: TRBV5-1; j_call: TRBJ1-1; clone_size: .; cdr3_aa: CASSLAPERNTEAFF; cdr3_nt: TGCGCCAGCAGCTTGGCCCCTGAGCGTAACACTGAAGCTTTCTTT